These 23 T cell receptor beta chains came from one sample sequenced in a study of T cell responses to AZD1222 COVID-19 vaccine. Produced via immunoSEQ multiplex PCR; TCRdb's table is partial and in-frame only. The table has more than 55,000 clones, roughly nine tenths seen once. Here the sequenced sample was peripheral blood, taken 28 days after the second AZD1222 dose. These TCRs come from an adult who received the AZD1222 COVID-19 vaccine.

This chain uses TRBV6-5 with TRBJ2-1, with TRBD2 as a possible D gene (6 bases). Germline loops: CDR1 MNHEY, CDR2 SVGAGI. V was trimmed by 6 bases and J by 2 bases, leaving 11 bases between them. This CDR3 contains 14 residues. This CDR3 reads CASRQEGPYNEQFF. The DNA of the CDR3 is TGTGCCAGCAGACAGGAGGGCCCCTACAATGAGCAGTTCTTC.

The chain joins TRBV7-8 to TRBJ1-4, with 9 positions matching TRBD1. Per germline, CDR1 SGHVS and CDR2 FQNEAQ. The CDR3 spans 15 residues. The V gene end was trimmed by 1 base and the J gene end by 4 bases; junction bases not matched to a gene: 1. The CDR3 protein is CASSLGGQGNEKLFF. The CDR3 DNA reads TGTGCCAGCAGCTTAGGGGGACAGGGTAATGAAAAACTGTTTTTT.

This clone was recorded once. The rearrangement links TRBV7-2 to TRBJ2-7; 9 positions match TRBD1. This CDR3 comprises 14 residues. Germline V CDR1 and CDR2: SGHTA, FQGNSA. The ends lost 6 bases at V and 4 bases at J; junction bases unmatched: 7. DNA for the CDR3: TGTGCCAGCAGTTCCCCGGGACAGGGTTACGAGCAGTACTTC. Encoded protein: CASSSPGQGYEQYF.

The CDR3 DNA reads as TGTGCCAGCAGTTTGGGGGGGGTGAGATCCCACGAGCAGTACTTC. The encoded protein is CASSLGGVRSHEQYF. V and J are TRBV28 and TRBJ2-7, with 7 bases fitting TRBD2. Germline V lookup: CDR1 MDHEN, CDR2 SYDVKM. V lost 3 bases, J lost 5 bases, and 10 bases stayed unmatched. The CDR3 totals 15 residues.

V gene TRBV5-1 combines with J gene TRBJ2-1; D possibly corresponds to TRBD1 (5 bases). Germline-derived CDR1 and CDR2 are SGHRS and YFSETQ. V was trimmed by 5 bases and J by 0 bases, leaving 12 bases between them. The CDR3 sequence is 15 residues long. CDR3: CASSPVTVSYNEQFF. CDR3 DNA sequence: TGCGCCAGCAGTCCCGTGACAGTCTCCTACAATGAGCAGTTCTTC.

The chain has TRBV7-9 and TRBJ1-1; D unresolved. This CDR3 contains 14 residues. Germline CDR1 SEHNR, CDR2 FQNEAQ (reference sequence). V lost 5 bases and J 1 base, leaving 11 bases between the germline ends. The DNA of the CDR3 is TGTGCCAGCAGCCCCGGGAGTTGGAACACTGAAGCTTTCTTT. Translating gives CASSPGSWNTEAFF.

The chain uses TRBV2 and TRBJ1-5; a possible D gene is TRBD1 (5 bases). Germline CDR1 is SNHLY and CDR2 is FYNNEI. The CDR3 runs to 13 residues. The ends were cut back, 7 bases at V and 0 bases at J, with 7 bases in the middle. In DNA, the CDR3 is TGTGCCAGCAAGCAGGGTAGCAATCAGCCCCAGCATTTT. It translates to CASKQGSNQPQHF.

The chain joins TRBV27 to TRBJ2-5; perhaps TRBD1 as D (6 bases). Per germline, CDR1 MNHEY and CDR2 SMNVEV (reference sequence). The CDR3 has 14 residues. V was clipped by 5 bases and J by 7 bases, with 17 bases between them. The CDR3 DNA sequence: TGTGCCAGCAGTACCACGGACAGACGGCGGACCCAGTACTTC. This gives the protein CASSTTDRRRTQYF.

The chain combines TRBV27 with TRBJ1-4; D remains ambiguous. Germline assignment: CDR1 MNHEY and CDR2 SMNVEV (reference sequence). This CDR3 spans 15 amino acids. The germline V and J ends were trimmed by 3 bases and 7 bases, with 15 bases remaining between them. This chain's CDR3 is CASSFHLGNSEKLFF. The CDR3 coding sequence is TGTGCCAGCAGTTTTCATCTGGGGAATAGTGAAAAACTGTTTTTT.

The chain recombines TRBV10-1 with TRBJ1-5, with D possibly being TRBD1 (6 bases). CDR3 length: 14 amino acids. Germline CDR1 and CDR2: WNHNN and SYGVQD (reference sequence). Deletions cut 8 bases from V and 3 bases from J, with 14 bases between. CDR3 residues: CASRGPYFNQPQHF. CDR3 DNA sequence: TGCGCCAGCCGGGGGCCGTACTTCAATCAGCCCCAGCATTTT.

The J gene is TRBJ2-7, the V gene TRBV7-3; TRBD2 is a possible D gene (6 bases). Germline V gene sequence: CDR1 SGHTA, CDR2 FQGTGA. The CDR3 sequence is 12 residues long. Trimming shortened V by 5 bases and J by 6 bases, and 11 bases separated the two germline ends. CDR3 region: CASSLLGGEQYF. CDR3 DNA sequence: TGTGCCAGCAGCCTACTGGGGGGCGAGCAGTACTTC.

The chain joins TRBV12-3 or TRBV12-4 to TRBJ1-2, with D unclear. The CDR3 covers 13 residues. V shed 7 bases and J shed 5 bases, with 14 bases lying between them. CDR3 protein: CASMKVLAYGYTF. The CDR3 bases are TGTGCCAGCATGAAGGTACTGGCATATGGCTACACCTTC.

V usage is TRBV5-1 and J usage is TRBJ1-5; D unresolved. The CDR3 runs to 14 residues. The germline V and J ends were trimmed by 0 bases and 0 bases, with 4 bases remaining between them. The germline V gene has CDR1 SGHRS and CDR2 YFSETQ. DNA of the CDR3: TGCGCCAGCAGCTTGGGGCCTAGCAATCAGCCCCAGCATTTT. Translation gives CASSLGPSNQPQHF. The full variable domain, completed using reference TRBV5-1 and TRBJ1-5, is KAGVTQTPRYLIKTRGQQVTLSCSPISGHRSVSWYQQTPGQGLQFLFEYFSETQRNKGNFPGRFSGRQFSNSRSEMNVSTLELGDSALYLCASSLGPSNQPQHFGDGTRLSIL.

The rearrangement links TRBV4-3 to TRBJ1-4; 9 bases match TRBD1. Germline V CDR1 and CDR2: LGHNA, YSLEER. The V segment lost 4 bases and the J segment 5 bases; nucleotides outside the gene matches: 8. The CDR3 extends over 16 amino acids. Here the CDR3 DNA reads TGCGCCAGCAGCCGAGAGCCGGGACAGGGAAATGAAAAACTGTTTTTT. Translating it yields CASSREPGQGNEKLFF.

This clone was picked up one time. V is TRBV5-1 and J is TRBJ1-2; D perhaps matches TRBD1 (6 bases). The CDR3 loop spans 14 amino acids. Germline V CDR1 and CDR2: SGHRS, YFSETQ. Trimming left V 0 bases short and J 8 bases short, with 14 bases between. The CDR3 region has the DNA TGCGCCAGCAGCTTGGGATCAGGGGATCGGGGCTACACCTTC. It translates to CASSLGSGDRGYTF.

The chain links TRBV5-4 to TRBJ2-1, with 8 bases that match TRBD2. The CDR3 is 16 amino acids. V trimming: 1 base; J trimming: 6 bases; junction bases outside the gene matches: 9. Germline assignment: CDR1 SGHNT and CDR2 YYREEE (reference sequence). The chain's CDR3 is CASSLSSGTPLNEQFF. CDR3 DNA sequence: TGTGCCAGCAGCTTGAGTAGCGGGACCCCCCTCAATGAGCAGTTCTTC. The full variable domain, in which reference TRBV5-4 and TRBJ2-1 provide the parts outside the CDR3, is ETGVTQSPTHLIKTRGQQVTLRCSSQSGHNTVSWYQQALGQGPQFIFQYYREEENGRGNFPPRFSGLQFPNYSSELNVNALELDDSALYLCASSLSSGTPLNEQFFGPGTRLTVL.

The chain carries TRBV15 and TRBJ2-3, with D unclear. Germline V CDR1 and CDR2: LNHNV, YYDKDF (reference sequence). The CDR3 has 16 residues. Trimming stripped 0 bases from V and 0 bases from J, with 10 bases between. In DNA, the CDR3 is TGTGCCACCAGCAGAGATAACGCTCCGAGCACAGATACGCAGTATTTT. Translating it yields CATSRDNAPSTDTQYF.

The rearrangement links TRBV6-5 to TRBJ1-3; weak D call: TRBD1 (5 bases). Germline CDR1 reads MNHEY; CDR2 reads SVGAGI. The V end lost 7 bases, the J end lost 5 bases, and 18 bases lay between the germline ends. The CDR3 is 15 amino acids. CDR3 amino acids: CASTGGTLGRNTIYF. The CDR3 nucleotides are TGTGCCAGCACCGGCGGGACGTTAGGGAGAAACACCATATATTTT.

V usage is TRBV11-2 and J usage is TRBJ1-4; TRBD1 aligns across 7 bases. After removal of 0 bases from V and 4 bases from J, the junction contained 14 bases not matched to a gene. The V gene's germline CDR1 is SGHAT and CDR2 FQNNGV. The CDR3 is made up of 19 amino acids. The CDR3 region has the DNA TGTGCCAGCAGCTTAGATCGCTTGGGACAGAATCTAAATAATGAAAAACTGTTTTTT. The encoded protein is CASSLDRLGQNLNNEKLFF.

The genes are TRBV19 and TRBJ1-4; D is uncertain. Germline CDR1 and CDR2: LNHDA and SQIVND (reference sequence). The CDR3 totals 15 residues. Trimming shortened V by 5 bases and J by 7 bases, and 17 bases separated the two germline ends. CDR3 sequence reads: CASSDRGQVTEKLFF. In DNA, the CDR3 is TGTGCCAGTAGTGACCGGGGTCAGGTCACTGAAAAACTGTTTTTT.

J is TRBJ2-3 and V is TRBV10-3, with TRBD1 matching over 10 bases. Per the germline V gene, CDR1 is ENHRY and CDR2 is SYGVKD. V lost 4 bases, J lost 3 bases, and 4 bases stayed unmatched. The CDR3 has 15 amino acids. CDR3 region: CAISGGGQGTDTQYF. The CDR3 DNA follows: TGTGCCATCAGTGGAGGGGGACAGGGGACAGATACGCAGTATTTT.

The chain recombines TRBV5-1 with TRBJ1-2; D gene uncertain. CDR1 and CDR2 from the germline V gene are SGHRS and YFSETQ. The CDR3 is made up of 13 amino acids. V was pared by 0 bases and J by 5 bases, with 8 bases between. The CDR3 sequence is CASSLERDYGYTF. The CDR3 nucleotides are TGCGCCAGCAGCTTGGAGAGGGATTATGGCTACACCTTC.

V and J are TRBV24-1 and TRBJ1-6; tentative D call: TRBD1 (5 bases). CDR3 length: 16 amino acids. Germline-derived CDR1 and CDR2 are KGHDR and SFDVKD. With 0 bases removed from V and 3 bases from J, the gap between germline ends came to 8 bases. The CDR3 DNA reads TGTGCCACCAGTGATTTGGCAGGGAGCTATAATTCACCCCTCCACTTT. This encodes CATSDLAGSYNSPLHF.